This T cell receptor beta chain was recorded in a study of blood T cell repertoires in COVID-19. Seattle cases were enrolled at active infection and followed longitudinally. Produced via immunoSEQ multiplex PCR; TCRdb's table is partial and in-frame only. The top ten hold around a third of the sample, which has tens of thousands of clones, over 75% seen once. The trim removed 6 bases at V and 2 bases at J, leaving 2 bases unmatched. The CDR3 covers 14 residues. Germline assignment: CDR1 SNHLY and CDR2 FYNNEI. The origin of this receptor is a woman older than 75 with COVID-19, enrolled during active disease. This chain uses TRBV2 with TRBJ2-1, with 9 bases fitting TRBD1. Material: peripheral blood. The DNA for the CDR3 is TGTGCCAGCAGGAGGGACAGGGCCTACAATGAGCAGTTCTTC. Translation gives CASRRDRAYNEQFF.